This T cell receptor (beta chain) came from a study of blood T cell repertoires in COVID-19 (dated by TCRdb to the early 2020s). Broadly, across the study: Samples from collaborators originated in the United States, Italy and Spain and spanned both the acute and convalescent phases of COVID-19. Deeply sampled blood TCRbeta repertoires from subjects exposed to, actively infected with, or recovered from COVID-19 were included in the dataset. A de-identified subject ID, COVID-19 status, age in years and sex were almost always included in the sample metadata. The material from the prospective study consisted of cDNA or gDNA derived from T cells, B-cell-depleted T cells, or PBMCs. A freely available public database, intended as a resource for researchers studying the immune response to SARS-CoV-2, is where the repertoires were released. HLA class I and class II types, where available, came from metadata supplied by the sample provider rather than from assay-based typing. The samples were drawn from two sources: the first 160 participants of the ongoing ImmuneRACE study, and over 1,000 subjects contributed by 6 global collaborators. Findings and caveats that apply to the study as a whole: How much clinical and demographic metadata was included differed by source and by participant, and the metadata was provided uncurated.

Collaborating institutions collected whole blood in K2EDTA tubes following their own protocols. Collaborator samples were shipped for TCRbeta analysis as frozen whole blood, isolated PBMCs, or DNA extracted from either sample type. Per the germline V gene (reference sequence), LGHDT is the CDR1 and YNNKEL is the CDR2. At the junction V is shortened by 4 bases and J by 2 bases, with 12 bases in between. The CDR3, cysteine through phenylalanine, is 14 amino acids long. Only the CDR3 DNA is retained, 42 bases long and in frame from the first base. TCRbeta CDR3 regions were amplified from genomic DNA using the immunoSEQ Assay, a bias-controlled multiplex PCR. From the authors' description of their analysis: Within the assay, amplification of reference gene primers was used to estimate how many nucleated cells each sample contained. Sequence reads were collapsed and filtered to measure the absolute abundance of every unique TCRbeta CDR3 rearrangement. Productive Simpson clonality was computed per sample as the square root of Simpson's diversity index over productive rearrangements. Drawn from immuneACCESS, this table holds only the in-frame rearrangements with V and J called that TCRdb kept. Clones are partly lost; checked studies trace under half to an unresolved V gene and leave the rest unexplained. The DNA gave D and trimming, while V, J and clone size come from that table. Across this sample there are 200,000 to 250,000 clones, with 80% seen only once. Of the sample, 4.5% to 7% falls within the top ten clones.

This clone was detected once. What antigen it recognizes has not been identified. Base qualities are missing; no much larger clone stands one base away. The specimen was peripheral blood. This TCR was sampled from a woman aged 70-85 years with acute or convalescent COVID-19. The sequence is built from TRBV3-1 (or the pseudogene TRBV3-2) and TRBJ2-7; TRBD1 is a weak D gene call, 6 bases matching. The nucleotides are TGTGCCAGCAGCCGGACGACAGGTACCTACGAGCAGTACTTC. It translates to CASSRTTGTYEQYF.